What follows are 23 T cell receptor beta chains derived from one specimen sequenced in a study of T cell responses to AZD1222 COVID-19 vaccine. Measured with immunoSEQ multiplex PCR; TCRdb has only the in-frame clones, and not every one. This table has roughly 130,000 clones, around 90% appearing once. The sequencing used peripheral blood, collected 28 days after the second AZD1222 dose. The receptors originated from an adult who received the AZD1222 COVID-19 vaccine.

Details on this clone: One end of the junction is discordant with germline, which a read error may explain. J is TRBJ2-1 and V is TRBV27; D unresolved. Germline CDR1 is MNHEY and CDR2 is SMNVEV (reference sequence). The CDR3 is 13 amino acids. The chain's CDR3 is CASSLSSSNEQFF. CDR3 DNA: TGTGCCAGCAGTTTATCGTCCTCCAATGAGCAGTTCTTC.

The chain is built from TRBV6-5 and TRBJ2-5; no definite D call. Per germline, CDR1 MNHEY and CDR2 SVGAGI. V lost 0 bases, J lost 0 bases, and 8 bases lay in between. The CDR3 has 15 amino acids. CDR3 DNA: TGTGCCAGCAGTTACTCCGGACGGGACCAAGAGACCCAGTACTTC. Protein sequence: CASSYSGRDQETQYF.

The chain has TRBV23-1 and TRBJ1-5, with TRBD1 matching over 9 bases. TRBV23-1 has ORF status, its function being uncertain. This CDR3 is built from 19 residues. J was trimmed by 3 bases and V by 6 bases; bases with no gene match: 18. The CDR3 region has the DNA TGCGCCAGCAGCCCCAGACCCAATCCGGGACAGGGATTCAATCAGCCCCAGCATTTT. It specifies CASSPRPNPGQGFNQPQHF.

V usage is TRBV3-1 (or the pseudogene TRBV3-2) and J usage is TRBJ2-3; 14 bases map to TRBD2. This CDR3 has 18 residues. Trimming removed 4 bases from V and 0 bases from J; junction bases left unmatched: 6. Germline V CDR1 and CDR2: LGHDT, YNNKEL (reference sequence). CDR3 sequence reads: CASSLGLAGAFSTDTQYF. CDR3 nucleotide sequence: TGTGCCAGCAGCCTGGGACTAGCGGGAGCGTTTAGCACAGATACGCAGTATTTT.

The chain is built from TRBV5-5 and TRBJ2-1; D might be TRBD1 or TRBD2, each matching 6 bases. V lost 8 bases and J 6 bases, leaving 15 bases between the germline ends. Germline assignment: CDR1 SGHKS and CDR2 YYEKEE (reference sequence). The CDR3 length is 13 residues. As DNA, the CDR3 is TGTGCCAGTCAGCTGCCGGGGGCCAATGAGCAGTTCTTC. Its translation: CASQLPGANEQFF.

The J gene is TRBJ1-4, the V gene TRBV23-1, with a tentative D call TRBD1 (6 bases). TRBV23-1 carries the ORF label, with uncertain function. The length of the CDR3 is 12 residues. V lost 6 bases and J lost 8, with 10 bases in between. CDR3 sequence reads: CASRQGREKLFF. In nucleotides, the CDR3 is TGCGCCAGCAGACAGGGTAGGGAAAAACTGTTTTTT.

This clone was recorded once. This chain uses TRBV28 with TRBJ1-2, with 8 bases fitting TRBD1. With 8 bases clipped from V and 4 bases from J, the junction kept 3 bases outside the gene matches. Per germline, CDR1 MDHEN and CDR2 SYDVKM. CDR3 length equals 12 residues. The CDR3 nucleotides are TGTGCCAGCCAAGGACAGGGCTATGGCTACACCTTC. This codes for CASQGQGYGYTF.

CDR3 DNA: TGTGCCATCAGTTCTAGCGGGAGTACAGATACGCAGTATTTT. The encoded protein is CAISSSGSTDTQYF. This chain uses TRBV10-3 with TRBJ2-3, with 10 bases identical to TRBD2. CDR1 is ENHRY, CDR2 SYGVKD, per germline. CDR3 length: 14 amino acids. Trimming removed 5 bases from V and 3 bases from J; junction bases left unmatched: 2.

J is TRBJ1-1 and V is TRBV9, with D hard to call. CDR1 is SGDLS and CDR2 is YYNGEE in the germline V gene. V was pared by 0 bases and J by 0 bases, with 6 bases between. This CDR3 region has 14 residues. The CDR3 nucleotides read TGTGCCAGCAGCGTAGTGGAGATGAACACTGAAGCTTTCTTT. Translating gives CASSVVEMNTEAFF.

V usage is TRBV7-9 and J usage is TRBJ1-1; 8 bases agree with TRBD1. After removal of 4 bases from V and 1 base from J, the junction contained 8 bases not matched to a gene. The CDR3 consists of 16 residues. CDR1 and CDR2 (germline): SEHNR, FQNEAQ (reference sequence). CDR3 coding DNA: TGTGCCAGCAGCTCGGGGGACAGGCTCGGGAACACTGAAGCTTTCTTT. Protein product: CASSSGDRLGNTEAFF. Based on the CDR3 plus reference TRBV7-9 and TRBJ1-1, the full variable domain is DTGVSQNPRHKITKRGQNVTFRCDPISEHNRLYWYRQTLGQGPEFLTYFQNEAQLEKSRLLSDRFSAERPKGSFSTLEIQRTEQGDSAMYLCASSSGDRLGNTEAFFGQGTRLTVV.

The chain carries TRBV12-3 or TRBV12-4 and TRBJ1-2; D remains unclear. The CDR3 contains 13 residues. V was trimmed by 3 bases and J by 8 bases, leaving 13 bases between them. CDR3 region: CASSFLRAEGYTF. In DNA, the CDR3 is TGTGCCAGCAGTTTTTTGAGGGCGGAGGGCTACACCTTC.

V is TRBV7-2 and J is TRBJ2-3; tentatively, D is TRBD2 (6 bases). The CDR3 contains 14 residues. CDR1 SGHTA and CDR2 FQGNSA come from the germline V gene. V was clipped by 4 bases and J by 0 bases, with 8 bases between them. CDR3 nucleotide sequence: TGTGCCAGCAGCTCCGGGACTAGCACAGATACGCAGTATTTT. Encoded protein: CASSSGTSTDTQYF.

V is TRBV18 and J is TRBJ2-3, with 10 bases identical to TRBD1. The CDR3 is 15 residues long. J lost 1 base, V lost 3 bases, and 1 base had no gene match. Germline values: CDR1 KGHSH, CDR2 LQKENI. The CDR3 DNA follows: TGTGCCAGCTCACCCGGACAGGGGGGCACAGATACGCAGTATTTT. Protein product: CASSPGQGGTDTQYF.

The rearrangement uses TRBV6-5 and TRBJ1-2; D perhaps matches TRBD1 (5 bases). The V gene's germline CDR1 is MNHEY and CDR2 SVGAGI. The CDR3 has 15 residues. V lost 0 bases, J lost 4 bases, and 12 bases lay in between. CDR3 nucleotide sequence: TGTGCCAGCAGTTACTCAGCGGGGCTGGGCTATGGCTACACCTTC. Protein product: CASSYSAGLGYGYTF.

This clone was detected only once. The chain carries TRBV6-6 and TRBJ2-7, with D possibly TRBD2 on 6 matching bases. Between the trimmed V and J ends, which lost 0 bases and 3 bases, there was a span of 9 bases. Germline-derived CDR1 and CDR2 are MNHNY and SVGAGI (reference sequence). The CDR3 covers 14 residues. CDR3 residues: CASSYSAGGYEQYF. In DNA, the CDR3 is TGTGCCAGCAGTTACTCGGCCGGGGGCTACGAGCAGTACTTC.

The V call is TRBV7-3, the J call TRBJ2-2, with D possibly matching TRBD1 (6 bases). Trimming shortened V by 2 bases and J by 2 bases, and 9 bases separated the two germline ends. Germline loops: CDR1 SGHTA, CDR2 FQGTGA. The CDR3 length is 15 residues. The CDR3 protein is CASSLAGVNTGELFF. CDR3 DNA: TGTGCCAGCAGCTTAGCAGGGGTCAACACCGGGGAGCTGTTTTTT.

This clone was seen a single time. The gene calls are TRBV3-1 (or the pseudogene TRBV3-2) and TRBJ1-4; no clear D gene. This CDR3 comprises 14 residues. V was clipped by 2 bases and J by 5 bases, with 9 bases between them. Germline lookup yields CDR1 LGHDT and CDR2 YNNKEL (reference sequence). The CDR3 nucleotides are TGTGCCAGCAGCCAAAGCGAGTTCAATGAAAAACTGTTTTTT. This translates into CASSQSEFNEKLFF.

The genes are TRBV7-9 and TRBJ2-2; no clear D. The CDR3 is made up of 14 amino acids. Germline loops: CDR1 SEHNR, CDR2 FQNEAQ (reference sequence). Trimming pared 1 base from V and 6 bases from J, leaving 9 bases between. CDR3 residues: CASSLVSYSGELFF. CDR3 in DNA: TGTGCCAGCAGCTTAGTATCGTATTCCGGGGAGCTGTTTTTT.

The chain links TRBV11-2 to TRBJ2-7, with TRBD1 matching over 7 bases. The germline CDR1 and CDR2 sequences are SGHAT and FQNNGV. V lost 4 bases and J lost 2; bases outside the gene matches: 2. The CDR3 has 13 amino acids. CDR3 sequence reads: CASSSDRPYEQYF. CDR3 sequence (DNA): TGTGCCAGCAGCTCGGACAGGCCCTACGAGCAGTACTTC.

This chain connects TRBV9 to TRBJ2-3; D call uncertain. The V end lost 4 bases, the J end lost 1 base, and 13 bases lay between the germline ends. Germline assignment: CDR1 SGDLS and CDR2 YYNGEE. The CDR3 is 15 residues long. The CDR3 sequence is CASSPSRVGTDTQYF. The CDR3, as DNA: TGTGCCAGCAGCCCCTCCCGGGTGGGCACAGATACGCAGTATTTT.

CDR3 residues: CASTTIGSNSPLHF. In DNA, the CDR3 is TGTGCCAGTACTACTATAGGTTCCAATTCACCCCTCCACTTT. The genes are TRBV19 and TRBJ1-6; D unresolved. Germline loops: CDR1 LNHDA, CDR2 SQIVND (reference sequence). Trimming took off 7 bases at V and 7 bases at J, with 14 bases between the two ends. The CDR3 runs 14 residues. The variable domain in full, with the rest retrieved from reference TRBV19 and TRBJ1-6, is DGGITQSPKYLFRKEGQNVTLSCEQNLNHDAMYWYRQDPGQGLRLIYYSQIVNDFQKGDIAEGYSVSREKKESFPLTVTSAQKNPTAFYLCASTTIGSNSPLHFGNGTRLTVT.

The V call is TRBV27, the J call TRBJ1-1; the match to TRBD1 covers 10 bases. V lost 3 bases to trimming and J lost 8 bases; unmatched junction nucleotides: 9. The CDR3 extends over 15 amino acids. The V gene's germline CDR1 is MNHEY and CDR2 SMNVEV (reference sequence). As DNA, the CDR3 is TGTGCCAGCAGTTTTTCCGGACAGGGGGTAACCGAAGCTTTCTTT. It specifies CASSFSGQGVTEAFF.

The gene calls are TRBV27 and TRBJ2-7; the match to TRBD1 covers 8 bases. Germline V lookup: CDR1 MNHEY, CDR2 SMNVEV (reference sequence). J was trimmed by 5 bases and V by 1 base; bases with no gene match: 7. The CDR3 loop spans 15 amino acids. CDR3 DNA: TGTGCCAGCAGTTTATACACCGCAGGGGGCCACGAGCAGTACTTC. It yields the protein CASSLYTAGGHEQYF.